One and the same sample provided the 7 T cell receptor beta chains below, sequenced in a study of T cells in Graves' hyperthyroidism and ophthalmopathy. Amplification targeted TCR beta CDR3 regions from RNA transcripts. An initial round of RT-PCR targeting the TCR CDR3 relied on the HTBI primer set. TCRdb processed the multiplex PCR reads anew with MiXCR; each CDR3 protein has one entry. The table includes 490,000 or so distinct CDR3 sequences, about 45% detected once. The sequenced sample was peripheral blood or thyroid tissue (not recorded which). The receptors originated from an adult woman with Graves' disease, either hyperthyroidism or ophthalmopathy (not recorded which).

The chain links TRBV28 to TRBJ2-7; D gene ambiguous. The germline V gene encodes CDR1 MDHEN and CDR2 SYDVKM. CDR3 length: 12 amino acids. Trimming took off 6 bases at V and 3 bases at J, with 9 bases between the two ends. CDR3 amino acids: CASRDGGYEQYF. CDR3 bases: TGTGCCAGCAGGGACGGTGGCTACGAGCAGTACTTC.

The chain is built from TRBV2 and TRBJ1-6; D is possibly TRBD1 (6 bases). Trimming took 7 bases from V and 1 from J, leaving 11 bases between them. The germline gives CDR1 SNHLY, CDR2 FYNNEI. The CDR3 loop spans 15 amino acids. The CDR3 region is CASISDSSYNSPLHF. CDR3 sequence (DNA): TGTGCCAGCATTTCGGACAGTTCCTATAATTCACCCCTCCACTTT.

This clonotype was observed a handful of times. This sequence joins TRBV6-6 and TRBJ1-2; 8 positions agree with TRBD1. This CDR3 comprises 13 residues. J gave up 4 bases and V 8 bases, and 6 bases lay outside the gene matches. Per the germline V gene, CDR1 is MNHNY and CDR2 is SVGAGI (reference sequence). CDR3 DNA: TGTGCCAGCTCCGGACAGGGCACCTATGGCTACACCTTC. This sequence encodes CASSGQGTYGYTF.

This clonotype has a count of ten or more. The chain is built from TRBV7-6 and TRBJ1-4, with TRBD1 matching over 7 bases. The ends lost 6 bases at V and 8 bases at J; junction bases unmatched: 6. In germline, CDR1 is SGHVS, CDR2 FNYEAQ. The CDR3 totals 13 residues. The CDR3 DNA reads as TGTGCCAGCAGGTCTCAACAGGGGGAAAAACTGTTTTTT. It translates to CASRSQQGEKLFF. Drawing the rest from reference TRBV7-6 and TRBJ1-4, the complete variable domain is GAGVSQSPRYKVTKRGQDVALRCDPISGHVSLYWYRQALGQGPEFLTYFNYEAQQDKSGLPNDRFSAERPEGSISTLTIQRTEQRDSAMYRCASRSQQGEKLFFGSGTQLSVL.

This clonotype was observed a single time. V gene TRBV10-2 combines with J gene TRBJ1-5; D might be TRBD1 (5 bases). The CDR3 spans 17 residues. V shed 2 bases and J shed 3 bases, with 17 bases lying between them. From germline, CDR1 is WSHSY and CDR2 SAAADI. This CDR3 reads CASSEGHPYRVNQPQHF. The CDR3, as DNA: TGCGCCAGCAGTGAGGGACACCCCTATAGGGTCAATCAGCCCCAGCATTTT.

This clonotype was seen ten or more times. The J gene is TRBJ2-5, the V gene TRBV20-1; 11 positions match TRBD2. V trimming: 3 bases; J trimming: 4 bases; junction bases outside the gene matches: 13. The CDR3 contains 17 residues. From germline, CDR1 is DFQATT and CDR2 SNEGSKA (reference sequence). CDR3 sequence (DNA): TGCAGTGCTAGTCCTGGACTAGCGGGTCAAACGGGAGAGACCCAGTACTTC. This encodes CSASPGLAGQTGETQYF.

The chain employs TRBV19 and TRBJ2-7; possibly TRBD2 for D (8 bases). Germline V gene sequence: CDR1 LNHDA, CDR2 SQIVND (reference sequence). This CDR3 has 16 residues. V gave up 5 bases and J gave up 4 bases, with 21 bases separating them. The CDR3 DNA follows: TGTGCCAGTAGTCCAGGGGGGGGACTAGGAGAATACGAGCAGTACTTC. Amino acids: CASSPGGGLGEYEQYF. The full variable domain, with the rest looked up from reference TRBV19 and TRBJ2-7, is DGGITQSPKYLFRKEGQNVTLSCEQNLNHDAMYWYRQDPGQGLRLIYYSQIVNDFQKGDIAEGYSVSREKKESFPLTVTSAQKNPTAFYLCASSPGGGLGEYEQYFGPGTRLTVT.